The rows below give T cell receptor beta chains drawn from one sample of a study of CD8 T cells in ankylosing spondylitis. In TCRdb, the 5' RACE reads were re-called with MiXCR into one record per CDR3 protein. The sample includes approximately 200,000 distinct CDR3 sequences, around 13% seen only once; the top ten take approximately 15%. The sample taken for sequencing was blood, either unsorted or a sorted T cell fraction (not recorded which). These receptors all come from a male donor with ankylosing spondylitis or in good health (not recorded which). The CDR3 runs from the conserved cysteine through the conserved F or W. Fields, in order: clone size, V gene, J gene, D gene, CDR3 protein. D genes are given only for firm matches. Part of the rows lack a size; the others show once, few, many or a class for expanded clones.

clone size: -
V gene: TRBV27
J gene: TRBJ1-2
D gene: -
CDR3 protein: CASSSGLDYGYTF

clone size: few
V gene: TRBV27
J gene: TRBJ2-2
D gene: -
CDR3 protein: CASRDRIGNTGELFF

clone size: few
V gene: TRBV11-1
J gene: TRBJ1-1
D gene: TRBD1
CDR3 protein: CASSLGWTGGGLNTEAFF

clone size: -
V gene: TRBV12-3/TRBV12-4
J gene: TRBJ2-2
D gene: TRBD1
CDR3 protein: CASSPTGLGTGELFF

clone size: -
V gene: TRBV6-5
J gene: TRBJ2-5
D gene: TRBD1
CDR3 protein: CASSYLQRQGWGQETQYF

clone size: -
V gene: TRBV5-6
J gene: TRBJ2-2
D gene: -
CDR3 protein: CASTEVRGSTGELFF

clone size: few
V gene: TRBV7-9
J gene: TRBJ2-1
D gene: TRBD2
CDR3 protein: CASSLLGLARHNEQFF

clone size: few
V gene: TRBV6-5
J gene: TRBJ2-7
D gene: -
CDR3 protein: CASSYEGQPYEQYF

clone size: many
V gene: TRBV20-1
J gene: TRBJ2-1
D gene: TRBD2
CDR3 protein: CSARELGLAHNEQFF

clone size: -
V gene: TRBV2
J gene: TRBJ2-3
D gene: TRBD2
CDR3 protein: CASSEYAGGADTQYF

clone size: few
V gene: TRBV30
J gene: TRBJ2-7
D gene: -
CDR3 protein: CAWLDRRSYEQYF

clone size: few
V gene: TRBV7-9
J gene: TRBJ2-1
D gene: -
CDR3 protein: CASSFSRNEQFF

clone size: few
V gene: TRBV5-1
J gene: TRBJ2-7
D gene: TRBD1
CDR3 protein: CASSFTDRAGYEQYF

clone size: -
V gene: TRBV12-3/TRBV12-4
J gene: TRBJ2-7
D gene: -
CDR3 protein: CASSPSLGGYEQYF

clone size: -
V gene: TRBV3-1
J gene: TRBJ2-3
D gene: -
CDR3 protein: CASSQDPVDTQYF

clone size: few
V gene: TRBV3-1
J gene: TRBJ2-7
D gene: TRBD2
CDR3 protein: CASSQRLAISFYEQYF

clone size: -
V gene: TRBV7-9
J gene: TRBJ1-2
D gene: -
CDR3 protein: CASSLSTGNYGYTF

clone size: many
V gene: TRBV7-9
J gene: TRBJ2-5
D gene: -
CDR3 protein: CASSLWGRETQYF

clone size: few
V gene: TRBV27
J gene: TRBJ2-1
D gene: -
CDR3 protein: CASSSRGSSYNEQFF

clone size: many
V gene: TRBV12-3/TRBV12-4
J gene: TRBJ2-3
D gene: -
CDR3 protein: CASSHTDTQYF

clone size: few
V gene: TRBV2
J gene: TRBJ2-7
D gene: -
CDR3 protein: CASSGDVSSYEQYF

clone size: -
V gene: TRBV10-2
J gene: TRBJ2-5
D gene: TRBD1
CDR3 protein: CASRGTEETQYF

clone size: few
V gene: TRBV6-4
J gene: TRBJ2-3
D gene: TRBD2
CDR3 protein: CASSASGGAPDTQYF

clone size: -
V gene: TRBV12-3/TRBV12-4
J gene: TRBJ2-2
D gene: TRBD1
CDR3 protein: CASSPGQGPVTGELFF